The 20 T cell receptor beta chains reported below all come from one sample, sequenced in a study of beta chain features in type 1 diabetes. As every portion of the isolated RNA was reverse transcribed, the sequencing read expressed TCRB transcripts. The data were produced by immunoSEQ multiplex PCR, yet TCRdb's version contains in-frame clones alone and is incomplete. The sample holds about 620,000 clones, roughly a sixth seen once. The sample taken for sequencing was naive CD4+ T cells from blood. Receptors originate from a man aged 18-30 years in good health.

J is TRBJ2-5 and V is TRBV7-9; perhaps TRBD2 as D (5 bases). Between the trimmed V and J ends, which lost 5 bases and 2 bases, there was a span of 15 bases. The CDR3 is 15 residues long. CDR1 and CDR2 from the germline V gene are SEHNR and FQNEAQ (reference sequence). CDR3 sequence reads: CASSHGERTQETQYF. The CDR3, as DNA: TGTGCCAGCAGCCACGGAGAGAGGACTCAAGAGACCCAGTACTTC.

This clone was detected only a few times. The rearrangement uses TRBV4-3 and TRBJ2-3; no clear D gene. Germline V lookup: CDR1 LGHNA, CDR2 YSLEER. Trimming removed 4 bases at V and 4 bases at J, with 9 bases between. The CDR3 spans 13 residues. CDR3 nucleotides: TGCGCCAGCAGCCCTCTCCAGGCAGATACGCAGTATTTT. The encoded protein is CASSPLQADTQYF.

This clone was seen a handful of times. V is TRBV5-1 and J is TRBJ2-1; 8 bases align to TRBD2. CDR1 SGHRS and CDR2 YFSETQ come from the germline V gene. V trimming: 3 bases; J trimming: 8 bases; junction bases outside the gene matches: 16. This CDR3 comprises 17 residues. The CDR3 is CASSYVTGAGEGDEQFF. Written as DNA, the CDR3 is TGCGCCAGCAGCTATGTCACGGGAGCGGGGGAGGGCGATGAGCAGTTCTTC. The entire variable domain, with the rest obtained from reference TRBV5-1 and TRBJ2-1, is as follows: KAGVTQTPRYLIKTRGQQVTLSCSPISGHRSVSWYQQTPGQGLQFLFEYFSETQRNKGNFPGRFSGRQFSNSRSEMNVSTLELGDSALYLCASSYVTGAGEGDEQFFGPGTRLTVL.

This chain joins TRBV27 and TRBJ1-1; TRBD1 aligns across 7 bases. J gave up 1 base and V 2 bases, and 4 bases lay outside the gene matches. The germline CDR1 and CDR2 sequences are MNHEY and SMNVEV (reference sequence). The length of the CDR3 is 15 residues. CDR3 residues: CASSLPGTENTEAFF. The CDR3 DNA is TGTGCCAGCAGTTTACCTGGGACAGAGAACACTGAAGCTTTCTTT.

This clone has a handful of counts. CDR3: CASSPPGLAASSYNEQFF. The CDR3 bases are TGTGCCAGTAGTCCTCCCGGACTAGCGGCGAGCTCCTACAATGAGCAGTTCTTC. V and J are TRBV19 and TRBJ2-1; 10 positions agree with TRBD2. The CDR3 loop spans 18 amino acids. The junction had 10 bases not matched to a gene; V was cut back by 5 bases and J by 0 bases. Germline V lookup: CDR1 LNHDA, CDR2 SQIVND (reference sequence).

The V call is TRBV9, the J call TRBJ2-7, with D perhaps TRBD2 (5 bases). CDR3 length: 13 amino acids. Trimming shortened V by 4 bases and J by 7 bases, and 15 bases separated the two germline ends. Looked up from germline, CDR1 is SGDLS and CDR2 is YYNGEE. CDR3 DNA: TGTGCCAGCAGCCCGGGTGCTAGCTGGGAGCAGTACTTC. It specifies CASSPGASWEQYF.

This clone has a handful of counts. J is TRBJ1-2 and V is TRBV5-1, with D hard to call. The CDR3 totals 14 residues. CDR1 and CDR2 from the germline V gene are SGHRS and YFSETQ. V dropped 3 bases and J dropped 4 bases, with 13 bases sitting between them. Here the CDR3 reads CASSSGSGGYGYTF. In DNA form, the CDR3 reads TGCGCCAGCAGCTCCGGGTCTGGCGGCTATGGCTACACCTTC.

The table lists this clone with a few counts. CDR3 region: CSVFRTSGGEAFF. CDR3 nucleotides: TGCAGCGTTTTCAGGACGAGCGGCGGTGAAGCTTTCTTT. The genes are TRBV29-1 and TRBJ1-1, with D unresolved. Germline CDR1 is SQVTM and CDR2 is ANQGSEA. Trimming removed 5 bases at V and 7 bases at J, with 17 bases between. The CDR3 has 13 residues.

CDR3 in DNA: TGTGCCAGCAGCTTGGTAGGGAAACCTAACTATGGCTACACCTTC. Its translation: CASSLVGKPNYGYTF. The V and J genes are TRBV5-4 and TRBJ1-2; D is undetermined. Germline lookup yields CDR1 SGHNT and CDR2 YYREEE (reference sequence). Trimming left V 0 bases short and J 0 bases short, with 9 bases between. The CDR3 has 15 amino acids.

V gene TRBV18 combines with J gene TRBJ2-5; D is ambiguous. V gave up 1 base and J gave up 3 bases, with 3 bases separating them. The CDR3 extends over 12 amino acids. Germline CDR1 and CDR2: KGHSH and LQKENI. The CDR3 sequence is CASSPQKETQYF. CDR3 coding DNA: TGTGCCAGCTCACCACAAAAAGAGACCCAGTACTTC.

This clone was found a few times. V gene TRBV28 combines with J gene TRBJ2-4; no definite D call. V lost 3 bases to trimming and J lost 7 bases, with 13 bases between them. The CDR3 is made up of 14 amino acids. Germline values: CDR1 MDHEN, CDR2 SYDVKM. CDR3: CASSFLGKANIQYF. In DNA form, the CDR3 reads TGTGCCAGCAGTTTTTTGGGAAAGGCGAACATTCAGTACTTC.

The V and J genes are TRBV7-3 and TRBJ2-7, with 7 bases fitting TRBD1. Germline V gives CDR1 SGHTA, CDR2 FQGTGA. This CDR3 region has 14 residues. J was trimmed by 2 bases and V by 4 bases; bases with no gene match: 5. The chain's CDR3 is CASSYWTGPYEQYF. Written as DNA, the CDR3 is TGTGCCAGCAGCTATTGGACAGGTCCCTACGAGCAGTACTTC.

This clone was counted between two and nine times. The chain links TRBV5-4 to TRBJ1-1; D call uncertain. The germline V gene has CDR1 SGHNT and CDR2 YYREEE (reference sequence). The CDR3 runs to 13 residues. V lost 4 bases to trimming and J lost 4 bases, with 11 bases between them. The CDR3 loop reads CASSQTGITEAFF. The CDR3 bases are TGTGCCAGCAGCCAGACGGGCATCACTGAAGCTTTCTTT.

A remark on this clone: Other DNA sequences in this specimen translate into the identical CDR3. The J gene is TRBJ1-5, the V gene TRBV4-3, with unresolved D. Germline CDR1 reads LGHNA; CDR2 reads YSLEER. V was shortened by 0 bases and J by 5 bases, with 8 bases between the two germline ends. The CDR3 sequence is 14 residues long. The CDR3 bases are TGCGCCAGCAGCCAAGAGACGGGATATCAGCCCCAGCATTTT. It yields the protein CASSQETGYQPQHF.

Worth noting for this clone: The junction differs from germline at one of its ends, possibly a read error. Other DNA sequences in this sample translate to the same CDR3. The gene calls are TRBV7-2 and TRBJ2-1, with TRBD2 identical over 11 bases. The germline V gene encodes CDR1 SGHTA and CDR2 FQGNSA. CDR3 size: 16 residues. The CDR3 DNA follows: TGTGCCAGCAGCCTAGCCGGGACTAGCGGCTACAATGAGCAGTTCTTC. It is translated as CASSLAGTSGYNEQFF.

The chain couples TRBV7-2 to TRBJ1-2, with 8 nucleotides matching TRBD1. In germline, CDR1 is SGHTA, CDR2 FQGNSA. CDR3 length: 15 amino acids. J lost 0 bases, V lost 5 bases, and 5 bases had no gene match. The CDR3 loop reads CASSPDRGANYGYTF. The CDR3 DNA sequence: TGTGCCAGCAGCCCTGACAGGGGAGCTAACTATGGCTACACCTTC.

This clone has just a few counts. The CDR3 coding sequence is TGTGCCACCAGCAGAGGGGGGGACTTCCCCTACGAGCAGTACTTC. Protein sequence: CATSRGGDFPYEQYF. V and J are TRBV15 and TRBJ2-7; weak D call: TRBD2 (6 bases). This CDR3 is built from 15 residues. The V gene's germline CDR1 is LNHNV and CDR2 YYDKDF (reference sequence). V was cut by 1 base and J by 2 bases, with 12 bases left in between.

This clone has more than one count but fewer than ten. The V gene is TRBV5-4, the J gene TRBJ2-7; the D gene is possibly TRBD1 (5 bases). V dropped 0 bases and J dropped 1 base, with 8 bases sitting between them. CDR1 and CDR2 (germline): SGHNT, YYREEE (reference sequence). There are 14 residues in the CDR3. CDR3 nucleotide sequence: TGTGCCAGCAGCTTGGACAGGTATTCCTACGAGCAGTACTTC. Residues: CASSLDRYSYEQYF.

The chain is built from TRBV9 and TRBJ2-2, with 9 bases that match TRBD1. The length of the CDR3 is 15 residues. Trimming removed 3 bases from V and 4 bases from J; junction bases left unmatched: 4. Germline lookup yields CDR1 SGDLS and CDR2 YYNGEE. The CDR3 nucleotides read TGTGCCAGCAGCGCCCGGGACAGGGCCACCGGGGAGCTGTTTTTT. Translating gives CASSARDRATGELFF. The full variable domain, rest sourced from reference TRBV9 and TRBJ2-2, is DSGVTQTPKHLITATGQRVTLRCSPRSGDLSVYWYQQSLDQGLQFLIQYYNGEERAKGNILERFSAQQFPDLHSELNLSSLELGDSALYFCASSARDRATGELFFGEGSRLTVL.

The chain is built from TRBV18 and TRBJ2-5; TRBD1 matches 8 bases. Per the germline V gene, CDR1 is KGHSH and CDR2 is LQKENI. Germline trimming cut 5 bases from V and 5 bases from J; bases unmatched to any gene: 7. The CDR3 has 14 amino acids. The CDR3 DNA sequence: TGTGCCAGCTCAGGGGACAGGCGATGGGAGACCCAGTACTTC. As protein: CASSGDRRWETQYF.